The clone carrying this T cell receptor beta chain was recorded a few times. The PCR ran on 60 Vbeta and 13 Jbeta primers. Using immunoSEQ multiplex PCR, the repertoire was profiled, and TCRdb retains in-frame clones only, with some absent. The sample shows roughly 150,000 clones, approximately 82% of them seen only once. This record comes from a study of cytomegalovirus exposure and HLA in healthy donors. Trimming removed 1 base from V and 4 bases from J, with 17 bases in between. The CDR3 is made up of 17 amino acids. Germline V gene lookup returns CDR1 SNHLY and CDR2 FYNNEI. The genes are TRBV2 and TRBJ1-5; no clear D gene. Sequenced material: PBMCs. The TCR originated in a woman between 45 and 65 years old in good health and CMV-seropositive. The CDR3 protein is CASSEGFSPRKNQPQHF. CDR3 bases: TGTGCCAGCAGTGAAGGGTTTAGCCCGAGAAAAAATCAGCCCCAGCATTTT. The full variable domain, in which reference TRBV2 and TRBJ1-5 provide the parts outside the CDR3, is EPEVTQTPSHQVTQMGQEVILRCVPISNHLYFYWYRQILGQKVEFLVSFYNNEISEKSEIFDDQFSVERPDGSNFTLKIRSTKLEDSAMYFCASSEGFSPRKNQPQHFGDGTRLSIL.